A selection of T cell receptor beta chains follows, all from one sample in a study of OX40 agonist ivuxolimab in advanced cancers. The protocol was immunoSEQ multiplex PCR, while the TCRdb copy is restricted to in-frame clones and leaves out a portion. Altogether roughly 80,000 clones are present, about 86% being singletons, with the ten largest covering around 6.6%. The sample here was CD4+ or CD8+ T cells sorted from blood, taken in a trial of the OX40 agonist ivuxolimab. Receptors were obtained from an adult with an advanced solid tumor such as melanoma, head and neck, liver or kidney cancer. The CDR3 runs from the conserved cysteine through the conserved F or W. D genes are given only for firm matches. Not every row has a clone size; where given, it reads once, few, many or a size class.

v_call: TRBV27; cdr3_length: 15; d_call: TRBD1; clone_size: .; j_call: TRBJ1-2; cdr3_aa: CASSTTGTGRYGYTF; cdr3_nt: TGTGCCAGCAGTACCACCGGGACAGGGCGCTATGGCTACACCTTC
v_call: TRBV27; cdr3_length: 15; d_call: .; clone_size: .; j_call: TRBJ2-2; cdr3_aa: CASSLKSGVAGELFF; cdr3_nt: TGTGCCAGCAGTTTGAAGTCCGGGGTCGCCGGGGAGCTGTTTTTT
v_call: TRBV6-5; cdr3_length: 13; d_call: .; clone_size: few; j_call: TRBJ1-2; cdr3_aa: CASSSQWQVGYTF; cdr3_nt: TGTGCCAGCAGTTCCCAGTGGCAGGTTGGCTACACCTTC
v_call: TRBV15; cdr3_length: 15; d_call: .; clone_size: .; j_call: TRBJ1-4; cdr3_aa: CATSRVRAGNEKLFF; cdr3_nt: TGTGCCACCAGCAGAGTTAGAGCCGGTAATGAAAAACTGTTTTTT
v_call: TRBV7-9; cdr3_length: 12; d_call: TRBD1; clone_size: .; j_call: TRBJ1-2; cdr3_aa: CASGQGTYGYTF; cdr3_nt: TGTGCCAGCGGACAGGGGACCTATGGCTACACCTTC
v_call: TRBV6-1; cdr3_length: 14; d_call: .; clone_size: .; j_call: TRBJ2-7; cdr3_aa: CASSNPGGLYEQYF; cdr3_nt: TGTGCCAGCAGTAACCCGGGGGGCCTTTACGAGCAGTACTTC
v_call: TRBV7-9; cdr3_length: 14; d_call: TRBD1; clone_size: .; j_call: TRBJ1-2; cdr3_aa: CASSTLTGIYGYTF; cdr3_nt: TGTGCCAGCAGCACCCTGACAGGGATCTATGGCTACACCTTC
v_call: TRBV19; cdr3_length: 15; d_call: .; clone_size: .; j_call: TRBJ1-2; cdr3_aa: CASTHQGRIFDGYTF; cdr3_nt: TGTGCCAGTACCCACCAGGGCAGGATTTTTGATGGCTACACCTTC
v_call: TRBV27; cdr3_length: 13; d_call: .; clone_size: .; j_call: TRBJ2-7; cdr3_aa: CASSSPPSGEQYF; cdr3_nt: TGTGCCAGCAGTTCGCCCCCCTCGGGCGAGCAGTACTTC
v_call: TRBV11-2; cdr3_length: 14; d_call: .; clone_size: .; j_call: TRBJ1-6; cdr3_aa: CASSLEGSGTPLHF; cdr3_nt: TGTGCCAGCAGCTTAGAGGGCAGTGGGACACCCCTCCACTTT
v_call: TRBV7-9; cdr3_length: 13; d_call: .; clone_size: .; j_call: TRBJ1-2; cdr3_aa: CATGDNAYYGYTF; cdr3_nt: TGTGCCACCGGTGACAACGCGTACTATGGCTACACCTTC
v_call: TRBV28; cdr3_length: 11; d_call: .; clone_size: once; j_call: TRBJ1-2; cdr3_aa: CATIQNYGYTF; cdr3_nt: TGTGCCACCATTCAGAACTATGGCTACACCTTC
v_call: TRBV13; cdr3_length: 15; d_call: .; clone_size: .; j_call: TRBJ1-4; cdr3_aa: CASSSRQLSPLRLFF; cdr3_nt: TGTGCCAGCAGCTCCCGACAGCTCTCGCCCCTAAGACTGTTTTTT
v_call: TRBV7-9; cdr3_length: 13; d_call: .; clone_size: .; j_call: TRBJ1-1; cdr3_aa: CASSSEMNTEAFF; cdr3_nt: TGTGCCAGCAGCTCCGAAATGAACACTGAAGCTTTCTTT
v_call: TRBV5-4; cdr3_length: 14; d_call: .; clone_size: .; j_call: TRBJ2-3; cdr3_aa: CASSNRDSTDTQYF; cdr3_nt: TGTGCCAGCAGCAACCGGGACTCCACAGATACGCAGTATTTT
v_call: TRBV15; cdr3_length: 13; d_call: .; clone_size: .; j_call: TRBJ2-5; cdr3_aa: CATSRDPPETQYF; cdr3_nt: TGTGCCACCAGCAGAGATCCCCCAGAGACCCAGTACTTC
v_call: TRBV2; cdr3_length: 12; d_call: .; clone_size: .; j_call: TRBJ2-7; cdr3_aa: CASKSALAFAHF; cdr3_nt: TGTGCCAGCAAAAGTGCCCTTGCCTTCGCGCACTTC
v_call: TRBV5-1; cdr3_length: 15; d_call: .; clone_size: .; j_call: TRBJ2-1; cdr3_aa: CASSLRQGRGNEQFF; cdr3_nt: TGCGCCAGCAGCTTGCGGCAGGGAAGAGGCAATGAGCAGTTCTTC
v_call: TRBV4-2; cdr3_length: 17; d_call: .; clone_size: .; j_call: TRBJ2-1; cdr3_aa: CASSQDLRLAVSNEQFF; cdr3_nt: TGTGCCAGCAGCCAGGACCTCCGACTGGCGGTGTCCAATGAGCAGTTCTTC
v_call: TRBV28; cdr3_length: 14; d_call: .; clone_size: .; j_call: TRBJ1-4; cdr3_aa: CASSPGDFIEKLFF; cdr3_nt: TGTGCCAGCAGCCCCGGGGACTTTATTGAAAAACTGTTTTTT
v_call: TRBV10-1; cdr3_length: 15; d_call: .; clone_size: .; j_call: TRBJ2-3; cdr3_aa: CASSESMSKADTQYF; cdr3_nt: TGCGCCAGCAGTGAGTCGATGTCCAAGGCCGATACGCAGTATTTT
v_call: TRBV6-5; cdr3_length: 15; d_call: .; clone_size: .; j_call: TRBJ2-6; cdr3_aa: CASSPDFSGANVLTF; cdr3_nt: TGTGCCAGCAGTCCGGATTTCTCTGGGGCCAACGTCCTGACTTTC
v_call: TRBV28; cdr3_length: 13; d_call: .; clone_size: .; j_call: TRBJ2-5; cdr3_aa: CASSPPGQETQYF; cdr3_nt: TGTGCCAGCAGCCCCCCGGGGCAAGAGACCCAGTACTTC
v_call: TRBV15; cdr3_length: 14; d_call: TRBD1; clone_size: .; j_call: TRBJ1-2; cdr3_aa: CATSRVTGGSGYTF; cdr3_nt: TGTGCCACCAGCAGGGTGACAGGGGGCTCCGGCTACACCTTC
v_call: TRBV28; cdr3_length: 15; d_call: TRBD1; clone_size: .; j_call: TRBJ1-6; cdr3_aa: CASSLGNRGYSPLHF; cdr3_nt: TGTGCCAGCAGTTTAGGGAACAGGGGTTACTCACCCCTCCACTTT
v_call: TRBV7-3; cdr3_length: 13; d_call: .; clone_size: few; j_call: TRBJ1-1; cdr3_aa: CASSPSGDTEAFF; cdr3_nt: TGTGCCAGCAGTCCCTCCGGGGACACTGAAGCTTTCTTT
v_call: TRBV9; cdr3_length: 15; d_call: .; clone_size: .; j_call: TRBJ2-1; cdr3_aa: CASSRGGSSYNEQFF; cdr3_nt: TGTGCCAGCAGCCGTGGGGGTAGCTCCTACAATGAGCAGTTCTTC
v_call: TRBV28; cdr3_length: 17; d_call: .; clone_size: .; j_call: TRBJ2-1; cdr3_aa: CASSLDGGRPSYNEQFF; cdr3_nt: TGTGCCAGCAGTTTAGATGGCGGACGCCCGTCCTACAATGAGCAGTTCTTC
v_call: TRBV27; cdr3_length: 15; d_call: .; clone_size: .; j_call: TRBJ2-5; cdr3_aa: CASSFWSGVQETQYF; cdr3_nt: TGTGCCAGCAGTTTTTGGTCAGGGGTCCAAGAGACCCAGTACTTC
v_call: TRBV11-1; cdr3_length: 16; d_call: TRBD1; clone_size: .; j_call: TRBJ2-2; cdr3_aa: CASSGTGTANTGELFF; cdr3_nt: TGTGCCAGCAGCGGCACCGGGACAGCGAACACCGGGGAGCTGTTTTTT
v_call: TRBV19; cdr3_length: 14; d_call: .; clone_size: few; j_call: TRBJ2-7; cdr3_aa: CASTTTSGAYEQYF; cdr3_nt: TGTGCCAGTACCACTACCTCAGGGGCCTACGAGCAGTACTTC
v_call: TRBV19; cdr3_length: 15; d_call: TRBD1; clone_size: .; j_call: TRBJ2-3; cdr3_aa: CASSMGDRRTDTQYF; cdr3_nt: TGTGCCAGTAGTATGGGGGACAGACGCACAGATACGCAGTATTTT
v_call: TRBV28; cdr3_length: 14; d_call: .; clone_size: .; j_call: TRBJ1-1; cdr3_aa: CASSFLRQASEAFF; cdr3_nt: TGTGCCAGCAGTTTTCTGAGACAAGCCTCTGAAGCTTTCTTT
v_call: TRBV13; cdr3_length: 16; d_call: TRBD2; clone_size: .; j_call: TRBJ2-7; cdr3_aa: CASSSRGTSISPEQYF; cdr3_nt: TGTGCCAGCAGCTCTCGGGGGACTAGTATCTCCCCCGAGCAGTACTTC
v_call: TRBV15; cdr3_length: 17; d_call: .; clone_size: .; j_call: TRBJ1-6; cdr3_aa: CATSKGWVGSYNSPLHF; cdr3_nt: TGTGCCACCAGCAAAGGGTGGGTTGGCTCCTATAATTCACCCCTCCACTTT
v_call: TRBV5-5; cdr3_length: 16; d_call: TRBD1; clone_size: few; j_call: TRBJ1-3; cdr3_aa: CASSLLRDSSGNTIYF; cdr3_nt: TGTGCCAGCAGCTTGCTCCGGGACAGCTCTGGAAACACCATATATTTT
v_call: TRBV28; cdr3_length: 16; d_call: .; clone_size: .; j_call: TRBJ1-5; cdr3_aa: CASSPSSFGDNQPQHF; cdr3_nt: TGTGCCAGCAGTCCCTCTTCTTTCGGCGACAATCAGCCCCAGCATTTT
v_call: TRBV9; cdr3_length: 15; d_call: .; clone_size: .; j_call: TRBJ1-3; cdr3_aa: CASSAPRSSGNTIYF; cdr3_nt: TGTGCCAGCAGCGCCCCCCGAAGCTCTGGAAACACCATATATTTT
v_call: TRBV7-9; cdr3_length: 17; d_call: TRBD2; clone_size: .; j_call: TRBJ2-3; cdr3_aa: CASSRGLAGAFTDTQYF; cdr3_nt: TGTGCCAGCAGCCGAGGACTAGCGGGCGCATTCACAGATACGCAGTATTTT
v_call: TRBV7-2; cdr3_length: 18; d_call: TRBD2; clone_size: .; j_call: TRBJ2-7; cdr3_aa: CASSLTGGQLANAYEQYF; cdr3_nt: TGTGCCAGCAGCTTAACGGGGGGTCAACTAGCGAACGCCTACGAGCAGTACTTC
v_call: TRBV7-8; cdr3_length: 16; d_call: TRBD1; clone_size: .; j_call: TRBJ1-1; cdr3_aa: CASSLRDRGLSTEAFF; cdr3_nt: TGTGCCAGCAGCCTGCGGGACAGGGGGTTAAGTACTGAAGCTTTCTTT
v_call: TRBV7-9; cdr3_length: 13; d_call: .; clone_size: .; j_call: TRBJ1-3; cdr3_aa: CARRLGSGNTIYF; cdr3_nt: TGTGCCCGCCGGTTGGGTTCTGGAAACACCATATATTTT
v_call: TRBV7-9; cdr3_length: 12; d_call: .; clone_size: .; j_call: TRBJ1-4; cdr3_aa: CASSWEFEKLFF; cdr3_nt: TGTGCCAGCAGCTGGGAGTTCGAAAAACTGTTTTTT
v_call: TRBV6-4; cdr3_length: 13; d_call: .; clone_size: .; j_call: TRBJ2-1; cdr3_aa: CASSDSSYNEQFF; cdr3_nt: TGTGCCAGCAGTGACAGCTCCTACAATGAGCAGTTCTTC
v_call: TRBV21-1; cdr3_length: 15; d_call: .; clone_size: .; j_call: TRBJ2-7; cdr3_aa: CASSKWLAGIYEQYF; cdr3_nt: TGTGCCAGCAGCAAATGGCTAGCGGGAATCTACGAGCAGTACTTC
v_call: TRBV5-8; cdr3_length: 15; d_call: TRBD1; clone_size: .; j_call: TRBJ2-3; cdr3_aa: CASSDEDRSTDTQYF; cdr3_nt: TGTGCCAGCAGCGACGAGGACAGGAGCACAGATACGCAGTATTTT
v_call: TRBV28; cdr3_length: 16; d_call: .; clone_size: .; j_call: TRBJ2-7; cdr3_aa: CASKRNLLLINYEQYF; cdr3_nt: TGTGCCAGCAAGAGGAATCTACTCTTAATTAACTACGAGCAGTACTTC
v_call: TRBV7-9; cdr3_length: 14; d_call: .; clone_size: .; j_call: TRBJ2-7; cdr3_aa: CASSQTGSSYEQYF; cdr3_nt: TGTGCCAGCAGCCAAACAGGGAGCTCCTACGAGCAGTACTTC
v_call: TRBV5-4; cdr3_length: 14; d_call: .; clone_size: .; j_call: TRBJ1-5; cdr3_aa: CASNQRLSNQPQHF; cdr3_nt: TGTGCCAGCAATCAACGACTTAGCAATCAGCCCCAGCATTTT
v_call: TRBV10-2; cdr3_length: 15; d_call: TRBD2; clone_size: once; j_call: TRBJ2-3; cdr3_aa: CASSSGGWGTDTQYF; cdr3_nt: TGCGCCAGCAGCTCGGGGGGTTGGGGCACAGATACGCAGTATTTT
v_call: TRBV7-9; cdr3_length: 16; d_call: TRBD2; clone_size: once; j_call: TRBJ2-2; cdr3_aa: CASSSLAGDSTGELFF; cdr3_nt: TGTGCCAGCAGCTCACTAGCGGGAGATAGTACCGGGGAGCTGTTTTTT
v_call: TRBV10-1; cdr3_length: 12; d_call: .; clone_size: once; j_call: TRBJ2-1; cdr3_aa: CASSERVYEQFF; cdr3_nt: TGCGCCAGCAGTGAGAGGGTCTATGAGCAGTTCTTC
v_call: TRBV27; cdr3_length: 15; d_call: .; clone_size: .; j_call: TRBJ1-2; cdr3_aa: CASSFQGLRNYGYTF; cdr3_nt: TGTGCCAGCAGTTTCCAGGGGCTACGTAACTATGGCTACACCTTC
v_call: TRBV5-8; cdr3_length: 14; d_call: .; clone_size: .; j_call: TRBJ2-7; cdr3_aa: CASSVRTATYEQYF; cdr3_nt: TGTGCCAGCAGCGTGCGGACAGCTACCTACGAGCAGTACTTC
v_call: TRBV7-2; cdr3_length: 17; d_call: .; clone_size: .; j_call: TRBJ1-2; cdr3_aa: CASSLAETDSYGYGYTF; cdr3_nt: TGTGCCAGCAGCTTAGCAGAGACAGACTCTTACGGCTATGGCTACACCTTC
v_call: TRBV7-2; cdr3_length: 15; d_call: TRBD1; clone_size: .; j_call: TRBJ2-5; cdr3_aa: CASSSFRDRKETQYF; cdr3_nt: TGTGCCAGCTCCTCTTTCCGGGACAGGAAAGAGACCCAGTACTTC
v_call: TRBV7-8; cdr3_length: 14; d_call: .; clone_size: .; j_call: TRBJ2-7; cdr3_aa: CASSSESGTYEQYF; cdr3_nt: TGTGCCAGCAGCTCGGAGTCCGGAACCTACGAGCAGTACTTC
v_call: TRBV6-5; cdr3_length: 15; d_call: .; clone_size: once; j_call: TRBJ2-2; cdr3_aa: CASSYETGNTGELFF; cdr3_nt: TGTGCCAGCAGTTACGAGACAGGGAACACCGGGGAGCTGTTTTTT
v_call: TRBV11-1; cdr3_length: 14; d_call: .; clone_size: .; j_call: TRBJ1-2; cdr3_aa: CASSLVSGADGYTF; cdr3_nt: TGTGCCAGCAGCTTAGTATCAGGGGCGGATGGCTACACCTTC
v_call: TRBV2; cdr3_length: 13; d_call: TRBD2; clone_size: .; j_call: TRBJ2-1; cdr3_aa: CASIAGHYNEQFF; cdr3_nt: TGTGCCAGCATAGCGGGGCACTACAATGAGCAGTTCTTC